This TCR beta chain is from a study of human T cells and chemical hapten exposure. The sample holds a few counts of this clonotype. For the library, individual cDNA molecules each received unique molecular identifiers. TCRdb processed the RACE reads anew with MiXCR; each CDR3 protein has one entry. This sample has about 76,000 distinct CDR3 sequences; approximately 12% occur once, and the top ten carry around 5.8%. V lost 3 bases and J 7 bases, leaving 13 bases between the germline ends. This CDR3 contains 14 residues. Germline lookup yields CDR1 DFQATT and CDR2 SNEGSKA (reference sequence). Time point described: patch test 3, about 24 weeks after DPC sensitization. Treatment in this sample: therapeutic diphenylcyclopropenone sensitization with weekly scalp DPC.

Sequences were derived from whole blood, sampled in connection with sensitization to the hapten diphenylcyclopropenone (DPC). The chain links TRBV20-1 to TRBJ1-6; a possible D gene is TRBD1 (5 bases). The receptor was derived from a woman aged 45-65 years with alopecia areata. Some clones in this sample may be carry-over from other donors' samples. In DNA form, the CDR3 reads TGCAGTGCTAGGTTCAGGGCGGGGAATTCACCCCTCCACTTT. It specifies CSARFRAGNSPLHF.